This TCR beta chain derives from a study of glioma-infiltrating T cells after dendritic cell vaccination. Study-wide context: Dendritic cell vaccination trial patients had either newly diagnosed or recurrent glioblastoma. Treatment, given 2003 to 2012, was autologous tumor lysate-pulsed dendritic cell vaccination. Study conclusions and caveats: Only a small number of patients had complete blood and tumor samples.

Germline V CDR1 and CDR2: SSHAT, FNYEAQ (reference sequence). The CDR3 is made up of 14 amino acids. Assay used: immunoSEQ multiplex PCR; TCRdb lists only in-frame clones, some missing. In the table there are under 130,000 clones, 75% to 85% of which are singletons. This clone is a singleton in its sample. The antigen remains unidentified. One end of the junction does not line up with germline, which may come from a read error. The sequence came from a human donor with glioblastoma. V and J are TRBV7-7 and TRBJ2-1; 7 nucleotides align to TRBD1. The specimen was blood, collected before dendritic cell vaccination. CDR3 bases: TGTGCTAGCAGCGTACAGGGGTCCTACAATGAGCAGTTCTTC. Its translation is CASSVQGSYNEQFF.